This T cell receptor beta chain derives from a study of Ad26.COV2.S vaccination and SARS-CoV-2 variants. Whole-study context: Donor participated within the Ad26.COV2.S arm of the COV1001 trial. Intramuscular Ad26.COV2.S at 5x10^10 or 1x10^11 viral particles. Study-wide results and limits: Placebo and vaccine recipients had non-spike TCR breadth that was similar. Vaccinees showed greater spike-specific TCR breadth than placebo recipients.

Treatment here: roughly 19 received Ad26.COV2.S at low or high dose, single or two shots; about five received placebo; per-sample allocation not given. Samples analyzed were those drawn on day 63 after the first vaccine or placebo injection. Concerning this clone: Its antigen is not identified.

The CDR3 spans 14 residues. The V gene's germline CDR1 is MNHEY and CDR2 SVGAGI. The ends were cut back, 6 bases at V and 4 bases at J, with 14 bases in the middle. Assay used: immunoSEQ multiplex PCR; TCRdb lists only in-frame clones, some missing. The sample lists roughly 460,000 clones; about 89% were seen once. V gene TRBV6-5 combines with J gene TRBJ2-3, with D unresolved. The material sequenced was peripheral blood, taken in a trial of Ad26.COV2.S vaccine versus placebo. The sequence was obtained from a person aged 18-65 years who received the Ad26.COV2.S COVID-19 vaccine or a placebo. Here the CDR3 reads CASRLTFQADTQYF. CDR3 nucleotides: TGTGCCAGCAGACTGACTTTCCAGGCAGATACGCAGTATTTT.